The 21 T cell receptor beta chains below all came from one sample that was sequenced in a study of tumor-infiltrating lymphocytes in oesophageal squamous cell carcinoma. MiXCR was run by TCRdb on the PCR reads, yielding one entry per CDR3 protein. This sample has almost 20,000 distinct CDR3 sequences, with around 41% found just once. The material sequenced was normal esophageal tissue next to the tumor. These receptor sequences come from a male donor with esophageal squamous cell carcinoma.

The chain has TRBV7-2 and TRBJ1-5; D remains unclear. The CDR3 totals 14 residues. Per germline, CDR1 SGHTA and CDR2 FQGNSA. V shed 5 bases and J shed 0 bases, with 8 bases lying between them. CDR3 region: CASSPRSSNQPQHF. The CDR3 nucleotides read TGTGCCAGCAGCCCACGGAGTAGCAATCAGCCCCAGCATTTT.

This clonotype was counted only a few times. The genes are TRBV7-2 and TRBJ2-3, with D possibly matching TRBD2 (6 bases). The length of the CDR3 is 15 residues. The ends were cut back, 2 bases at V and 4 bases at J, with 13 bases in the middle. CDR1 is SGHTA and CDR2 is FQGNSA in the germline V gene. CDR3 nucleotides: TGTGCCAGCAGCTTACAGGCGGGGTTGGCAGATACGCAGTATTTT. It codes for CASSLQAGLADTQYF.

In this sample, this clonotype turned up many times. The rearrangement joins TRBV6-1 to TRBJ2-2; D possibly corresponds to TRBD1 (6 bases). Germline V gene data show CDR1 as MNHNS and CDR2 as SASEGT. Trimming pared 6 bases from V and 6 bases from J, leaving 14 bases between. CDR3 length equals 14 residues. CDR3 bases: TGTGCCAGCAGGAGGGCAGGGGTAGCCGGGGAGCTGTTTTTT. It encodes CASRRAGVAGELFF.

The genes are TRBV7-2 and TRBJ2-4, with TRBD1 matching over 7 bases. The DNA end favors TRBJ2-5, so the J call may be wrong. Germline CDR1 and CDR2: SGHTA and FQGNSA. The CDR3 loop spans 14 amino acids. For the CDR3, the DNA is TGTGCCAGCAGCCGCGACAGGGTCGGGGAGACCCAGTACTTC. It yields the protein CASSRDRVGETQYF.

The chain couples TRBV7-8 to TRBJ2-7, with D perhaps matching TRBD1 (5 bases). This CDR3 has 13 residues. The V gene lost 6 bases and the J gene lost 3 bases, with 12 bases spanning the gap. Per the germline V gene, CDR1 is SGHVS and CDR2 is FQNEAQ. CDR3 nucleotide sequence: TGTGCCAGCAGTCCCCGACAGCGCTACGAGCAGTACTTC. Translation gives CASSPRQRYEQYF.

This clonotype appeared a few times. As DNA, the CDR3 is TGTGCCAGTAGCAATACAGGGGGCTCAAATCAGCCCCAGCATTTT. Translated: CASSNTGGSNQPQHF. This chain connects TRBV19 to TRBJ1-5, with 9 positions matching TRBD1. J was trimmed by 4 bases and V by 6 bases; bases with no gene match: 7. In germline, CDR1 is LNHDA, CDR2 SQIVND (reference sequence). This CDR3 has 15 amino acids. Using reference TRBV19 and TRBJ1-5 for the parts outside the CDR3, the full variable domain is DGGITQSPKYLFRKEGQNVTLSCEQNLNHDAMYWYRQDPGQGLRLIYYSQIVNDFQKGDIAEGYSVSREKKESFPLTVTSAQKNPTAFYLCASSNTGGSNQPQHFGDGTRLSIL.

The table lists this clonotype with a few counts. The chain couples TRBV7-3 to TRBJ2-3; 10 bases agree with TRBD1. The CDR3 spans 16 residues. V was pared by 4 bases and J by 5 bases, with 9 bases of the junction left unmatched. Germline V lookup: CDR1 SGHTA, CDR2 FQGTGA. DNA for the CDR3: TGTGCCAGCAGCTCATTCCGAGGGACAGGGGTAGATACGCAGTATTTT. Translated, it gives CASSSFRGTGVDTQYF.

The V gene is TRBV6-1, the J gene TRBJ2-6; tentative D call: TRBD2 (6 bases). Germline V gene sequence: CDR1 MNHNS, CDR2 SASEGT. V lost 7 bases and J 1 base, leaving 11 bases between the germline ends. This CDR3 has 15 residues. The CDR3 loop is CASTFSGSGANVLTF. In nucleotides, the CDR3 is TGTGCCAGCACCTTTAGCGGTTCTGGGGCCAACGTCCTGACTTTC.

About this clonotype: Given the absence of the conserved phenylalanine or tryptophan at the CDR3 end, a read error is likely. The limits of the CDR3 on the DNA are not certain, so only TCRdb's listed CDR3 is given. The chain recombines TRBV7-2 with TRBJ2-5. Both ends counted, the CDR3 spans 15 residues. Per the germline V gene, CDR1 is SGHTA and CDR2 is FQGNSA. The CDR3 here is CASSLGGNDGYTFGS.

This clonotype appeared a few times. It is likely a read error, because the conserved phenylalanine at the end of the CDR3 is missing. It is unclear where the CDR3 begins or ends on the DNA, so no DNA is shown, and the CDR3 is as TCRdb lists it. The chain joins TRBV6-1 to TRBJ2-1; the D call in the table, TRBD1, was not verified against the DNA. Germline V CDR1 and CDR2: MNHNS, SASEGT. Termini included, the CDR3 measures 18 amino acids. The CDR3 spells CASSSAYRGQNSPLHFGN.

About this clonotype itself: The CDR3 does not close with the conserved phenylalanine or tryptophan, likely indicating a read error. The DNA is omitted, as the CDR3 cannot be located on it reliably, and the CDR3 follows TCRdb's listing. The chain carries TRBV7-6 and TRBJ2-3; the table assigns TRBD2, which was not confirmed against the DNA. Germline values: CDR1 SGHVS, CDR2 FNYEAQ. 17 amino acids form the CDR3, both terminal residues included. This chain's CDR3 is CASSLPSGSLGEQYFGP.

Notes on this clonotype: The conserved phenylalanine or tryptophan is not found at the CDR3 terminus, so this likely reflects a read error. It is unclear where the CDR3 begins or ends on the DNA, so no DNA is shown, and the CDR3 is as TCRdb lists it. The J gene is TRBJ2-5, the V gene TRBV28; no check of the table's D call, TRBD1, against the DNA was made. The CDR3 numbers 17 amino acids, ends counted. The germline V gene has CDR1 MDHEN and CDR2 SYDVKM. The chain's CDR3 is CASSPPRHRTLGYTFGS.

This clonotype was found many times. This chain links TRBV5-1 with TRBJ2-7, with D possibly being TRBD1 (5 bases). With 0 bases removed from V and 0 bases from J, the gap between germline ends came to 7 bases. The germline CDR1 and CDR2 sequences are SGHRS and YFSETQ. This CDR3 region has 14 residues. This chain's CDR3 is CASSLGQNSYEQYF. Written as DNA, the CDR3 is TGCGCCAGCAGCTTGGGACAGAACTCCTACGAGCAGTACTTC.

This chain links TRBV6-4 with TRBJ2-3, with a possible D match to TRBD2 (6 bases). The last part of the DNA fits TRBJ2-5 better; the J call may be wrong. Looked up from germline, CDR1 is MRHNA and CDR2 is SNTAGT. The CDR3 spans 13 residues. CDR3 nucleotides: TGTGCCAGCAGTGGAACCGGGGGTGAGACCCAGTACTTC. This translates into CASSGTGGETQYF.

In its sample, this clonotype was seen once. V and J are TRBV7-2 and TRBJ2-3; D could derive from TRBD1 or TRBD2 (6 bases each). The V end was cut by 5 bases, the J end by 2 bases, with 17 bases between. Per germline, CDR1 SGHTA and CDR2 FQGNSA. This CDR3 is 16 amino acids long. The chain's CDR3 is CASSHPRGEYTDTQYF. The CDR3 region has the DNA TGTGCCAGCAGCCACCCGAGGGGGGAGTACACAGATACGCAGTATTTT.

The chain links TRBV11-2 to TRBJ2-3; D gene ambiguous. The better agreement between TRBJ2-5 and the DNA end casts doubt on the J call. This CDR3 contains 15 residues. The germline gives CDR1 SGHAT, CDR2 FQNNGV. The DNA for the CDR3 is TGTGCCAGCAGCTTAGATCTCACATTCCAAGAGACCCAGTACTTC. Translated: CASSLDLTFQETQYF.

For this clonotype: A clone one base away is much larger, so this may be a read error. This chain uses TRBV7-6 with TRBJ2-5; D unclear. The J call could be wrong; TRBJ2-1 is a better fit for the DNA end. CDR1 and CDR2 (germline): SGHVS, FNYEAQ. CDR3 size: 13 residues. The CDR3 protein is CASSLVLSYEQFF. The CDR3 coding sequence is TGTGCCAGCAGCTTAGTTCTAAGCTACGAGCAGTTCTTC.

In this sample, this clonotype turned up many times. This sequence joins TRBV12-3 or TRBV12-4 and TRBJ1-5; 9 nucleotides match TRBD1. The CDR3 length is 16 residues. Losses at the gene ends were 4 bases for V and 1 base for J; bases not matched to a gene: 5. The CDR3: CASSSRQGVSNQPQHF. The CDR3 region has the DNA TGTGCCAGCAGTTCAAGACAGGGGGTGAGCAATCAGCCCCAGCATTTT.

This clonotype was seen a handful of times. A much larger clone sits a single nucleotide away, making a read error possible. The chain is built from TRBV7-6 and TRBJ2-1; the D gene could be TRBD1 or TRBD2 (5 bases each). Trimming left V 4 bases short and J 10 bases short, with 11 bases between. This CDR3 contains 12 residues. Germline V gene sequence: CDR1 SGHVS, CDR2 FNYEAQ. CDR3 amino acids: CASSWDGYEQFF. DNA for the CDR3: TGTGCCAGCAGCTGGGACGGGTACGAGCAGTTCTTC.

This clonotype was detected ten times or more. The chain recombines TRBV5-1 with TRBJ2-6; D is uncertain. The CDR3 covers 13 residues. The germline gives CDR1 SGHRS, CDR2 YFSETQ. Trimming cost V 4 bases and J 2 bases, with 4 bases left between them. The CDR3 protein is CASSGTGANVLTF. The CDR3 DNA reads as TGCGCCAGCAGCGGTACTGGGGCCAACGTCCTGACTTTC.

This clonotype has at least ten counts. This could be a read error, since a much larger clone is one nucleotide away. The gene calls are TRBV7-2 and TRBJ2-7, with 10 bases fitting TRBD2. The CDR3 has 18 residues. V dropped 5 bases and J dropped 7; count of bases not matched to a gene: 20. Per the germline V gene, CDR1 is SGHTA and CDR2 is FQGNSA. The CDR3 protein is CASSLTGLAASGSHEQYF. CDR3 nucleotides: TGTGCCAGCAGCCTTACAGGATTGGCGGCTAGCGGGAGCCATGAGCAGTACTTC.